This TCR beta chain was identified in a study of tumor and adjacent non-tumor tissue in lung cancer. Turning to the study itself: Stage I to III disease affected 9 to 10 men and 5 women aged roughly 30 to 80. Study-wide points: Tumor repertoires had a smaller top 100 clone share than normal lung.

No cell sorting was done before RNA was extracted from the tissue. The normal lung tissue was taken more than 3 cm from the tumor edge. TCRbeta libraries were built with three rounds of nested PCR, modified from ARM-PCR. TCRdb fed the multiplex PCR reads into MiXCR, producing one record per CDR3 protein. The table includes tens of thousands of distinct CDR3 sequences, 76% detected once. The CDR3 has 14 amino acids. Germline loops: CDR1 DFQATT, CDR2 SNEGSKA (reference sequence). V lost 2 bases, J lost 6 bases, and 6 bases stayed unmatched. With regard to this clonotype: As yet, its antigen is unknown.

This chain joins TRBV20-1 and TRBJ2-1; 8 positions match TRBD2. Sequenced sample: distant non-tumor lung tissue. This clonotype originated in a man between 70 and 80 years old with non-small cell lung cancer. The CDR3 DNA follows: TGCAGTGCTAGACACGCTAGCGGGTCCAATGAGCAGTTCTTC. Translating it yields CSARHASGSNEQFF.